This is a list of T cell receptor beta chains from one sample in a study of T cells in Graves' hyperthyroidism and ophthalmopathy. TCRdb reprocessed the multiplex PCR reads with MiXCR, giving one entry per CDR3 protein. This table has 300,000 to 450,000 distinct CDR3 sequences, 15% to 17% appearing once. Material: blood. The receptors come from a woman under 30 with Graves' hyperthyroidism that later progressed to Graves' ophthalmopathy. The CDR3 runs from the conserved cysteine through the conserved F or W. A D gene is named only where the DNA matches it firmly. Rows may omit the clone size; those that give it use once, few, many or a size class.

clone size: many
J gene: TRBJ2-1
V gene: TRBV28
D gene: .
CDR3 DNA: TGTGCCAGCAGTTTATCCAGGGGCAATGAGCAGTTCTTC
CDR3 protein: CASSLSRGNEQFF

clone size: many
J gene: TRBJ1-5
V gene: TRBV27
D gene: .
CDR3 DNA: TGTGCCAGCAGTTGGGCAGGGGAGAGCAATCAGCCCCAGCATTTT
CDR3 protein: CASSWAGESNQPQHF

clone size: .
J gene: TRBJ1-5
V gene: TRBV3-1
D gene: .
CDR3 DNA: TGTGCCAGCAGCCGCGGGACGGGCCCCCAGCCCCAGCATTTT
CDR3 protein: CASSRGTGPQPQHF

clone size: .
J gene: TRBJ1-1
V gene: TRBV10-3
D gene: .
CDR3 DNA: TGTGCCATCAGAAGTCCAGGTGGATACACTGAAGCTTTCTTT
CDR3 protein: CAIRSPGGYTEAFF

clone size: many
J gene: TRBJ2-7
V gene: TRBV2
D gene: .
CDR3 DNA: TGTGCCAGCAGTGAAACAGGCTCCCAGACTTACGAGCAGTACTTC
CDR3 protein: CASSETGSQTYEQYF

clone size: many
J gene: TRBJ2-2
V gene: TRBV7-2
D gene: .
CDR3 DNA: TGTGCCAGCAGAAAAGGTGACACCGGGGAGCTGTTTTTT
CDR3 protein: CASRKGDTGELFF

clone size: few
J gene: TRBJ2-3
V gene: TRBV7-9
D gene: TRBD2
CDR3 DNA: TGTGCCAGCAGCTTTCGACTAGCGGGAGGCACAGATACGCAGTATTTT
CDR3 protein: CASSFRLAGGTDTQYF

clone size: .
J gene: TRBJ1-6
V gene: TRBV28
D gene: .
CDR3 DNA: TGTGCCAGCAGTGCGGGCGACAGGTTTGACTCACCCCTCCACTTT
CDR3 protein: CASSAGDRFDSPLHF

clone size: many
J gene: TRBJ2-7
V gene: TRBV28
D gene: TRBD2
CDR3 DNA: TGTGCCAGCAGTGCCGGGACTAGCGGGAAGTCCTACGAGCAGTACTTC
CDR3 protein: CASSAGTSGKSYEQYF

clone size: .
J gene: TRBJ2-5
V gene: TRBV6-1
D gene: TRBD2
CDR3 DNA: TGTGCCAGCAGCAGGTTGAGTGCTAGCGGGAGGGCCCGAGGGGAAGAGACCCAGTACTTC
CDR3 protein: CASSRLSASGRARGEETQYF

clone size: many
J gene: TRBJ2-3
V gene: TRBV7-9
D gene: .
CDR3 DNA: TGTGCCAGCAGCTCATTGTCTGCTAGCGGCACAGATACGCAGTATTTT
CDR3 protein: CASSSLSASGTDTQYF

clone size: once
J gene: TRBJ2-7
V gene: TRBV10-2
D gene: .
CDR3 DNA: TGCGCCAGCAATTCCGGCCGCTCCTACGAGCAGTACTTC
CDR3 protein: CASNSGRSYEQYF

clone size: few
J gene: TRBJ2-5
V gene: TRBV6-1
D gene: TRBD2
CDR3 DNA: TGTGCCAGCGGGAGGGCCGGGGAGACCCAGTACTTC
CDR3 protein: CASGRAGETQYF

clone size: .
J gene: TRBJ1-5
V gene: TRBV28
D gene: TRBD1
CDR3 DNA: TGTGCCAGCAGTTTACACGGGGCAGGGGGGAATCAGCCCCAGCATTTT
CDR3 protein: CASSLHGAGGNQPQHF

clone size: .
J gene: TRBJ2-5
V gene: TRBV28
D gene: TRBD2
CDR3 DNA: TGTGCCAGCCTCAGCGGGGAGCGAGAGACCCAGTACTTC
CDR3 protein: CASLSGERETQYF

clone size: few
J gene: TRBJ2-7
V gene: TRBV6-9
D gene: .
CDR3 DNA: TGTGCCAGCAGTTATTCTAATGAGGGAGTGGGTAAGCAGTACTTC
CDR3 protein: CASSYSNEGVGKQYF

clone size: many
J gene: TRBJ2-7
V gene: TRBV28
D gene: TRBD2
CDR3 DNA: TGTGCCAGCAGTTGGACCTCTAGCGGAATCTACGAGCAGTACTTC
CDR3 protein: CASSWTSSGIYEQYF

clone size: many
J gene: TRBJ2-1
V gene: TRBV12-3/TRBV12-4
D gene: .
CDR3 DNA: TGTGCCAGCAGTTTCCCCTTTCTAGCGATCTCCTACAATGAGCAGTTCTTC
CDR3 protein: CASSFPFLAISYNEQFF

clone size: many
J gene: TRBJ2-1
V gene: TRBV7-3
D gene: .
CDR3 DNA: TGTGCCAGCAGCTTAAGCTCCTCACTAGGTAATGAGCAGTTCTTC
CDR3 protein: CASSLSSSLGNEQFF

clone size: many
J gene: TRBJ1-2
V gene: TRBV28
D gene: .
CDR3 DNA: TGTGCCAGCGCCCACCTGGGGGGCTATGGCTACACCTTC
CDR3 protein: CASAHLGGYGYTF

clone size: .
J gene: TRBJ2-1
V gene: TRBV6-1
D gene: .
CDR3 DNA: TGTGCCAGCAGTTTGGGCCCCCTGGCTAGCTCCTACAATGAGCAGTTCTTC
CDR3 protein: CASSLGPLASSYNEQFF